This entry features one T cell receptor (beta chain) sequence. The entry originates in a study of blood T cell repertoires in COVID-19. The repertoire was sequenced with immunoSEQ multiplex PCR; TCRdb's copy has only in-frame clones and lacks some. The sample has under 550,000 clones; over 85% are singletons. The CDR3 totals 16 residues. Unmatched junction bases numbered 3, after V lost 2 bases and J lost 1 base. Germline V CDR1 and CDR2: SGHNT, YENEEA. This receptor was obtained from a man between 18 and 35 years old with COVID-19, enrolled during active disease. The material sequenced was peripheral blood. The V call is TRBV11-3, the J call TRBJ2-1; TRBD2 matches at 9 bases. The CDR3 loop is CASSLKTSGSYNEQFF. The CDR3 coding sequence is TGTGCCAGCAGCTTAAAGACTAGCGGATCCTACAATGAGCAGTTCTTC.